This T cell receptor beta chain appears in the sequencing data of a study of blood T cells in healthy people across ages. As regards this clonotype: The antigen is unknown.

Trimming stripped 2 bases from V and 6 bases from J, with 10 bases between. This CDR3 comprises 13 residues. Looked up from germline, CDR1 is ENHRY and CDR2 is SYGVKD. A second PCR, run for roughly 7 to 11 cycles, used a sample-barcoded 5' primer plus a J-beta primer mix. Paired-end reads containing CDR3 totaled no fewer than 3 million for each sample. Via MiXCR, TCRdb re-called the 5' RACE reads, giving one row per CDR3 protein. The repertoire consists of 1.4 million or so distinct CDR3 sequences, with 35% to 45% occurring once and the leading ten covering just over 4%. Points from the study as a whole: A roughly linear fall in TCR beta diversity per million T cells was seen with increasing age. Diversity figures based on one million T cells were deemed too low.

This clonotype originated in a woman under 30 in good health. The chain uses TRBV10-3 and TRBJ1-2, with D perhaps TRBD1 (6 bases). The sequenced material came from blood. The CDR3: CAISETNRDGYTF. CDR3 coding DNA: TGTGCCATCAGTGAGACGAACAGGGATGGCTACACCTTC.